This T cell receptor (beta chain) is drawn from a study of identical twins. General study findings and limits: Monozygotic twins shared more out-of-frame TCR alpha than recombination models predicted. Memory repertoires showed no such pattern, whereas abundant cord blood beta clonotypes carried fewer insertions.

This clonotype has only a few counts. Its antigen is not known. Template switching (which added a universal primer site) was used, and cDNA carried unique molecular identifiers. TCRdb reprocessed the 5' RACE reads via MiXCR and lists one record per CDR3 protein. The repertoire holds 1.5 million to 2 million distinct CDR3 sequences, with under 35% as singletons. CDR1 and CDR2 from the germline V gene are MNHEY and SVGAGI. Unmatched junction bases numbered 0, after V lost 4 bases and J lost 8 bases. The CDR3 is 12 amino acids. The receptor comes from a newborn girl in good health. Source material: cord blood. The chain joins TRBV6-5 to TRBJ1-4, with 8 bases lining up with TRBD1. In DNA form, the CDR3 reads TGTGCCAGCAGTTGGGACAGGGAAAAACTGTTTTTT. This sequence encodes CASSWDREKLFF.